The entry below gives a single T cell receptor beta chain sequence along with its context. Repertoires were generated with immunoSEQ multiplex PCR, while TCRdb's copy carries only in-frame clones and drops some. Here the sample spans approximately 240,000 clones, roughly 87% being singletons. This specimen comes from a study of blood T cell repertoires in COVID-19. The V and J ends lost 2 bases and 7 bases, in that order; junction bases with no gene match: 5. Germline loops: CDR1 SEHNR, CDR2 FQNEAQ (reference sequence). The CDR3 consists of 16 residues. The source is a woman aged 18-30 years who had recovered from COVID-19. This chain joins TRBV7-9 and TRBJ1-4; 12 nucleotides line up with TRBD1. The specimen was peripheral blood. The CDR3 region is CASSLYRDRGLEKLFF. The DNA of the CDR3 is TGTGCCAGCAGCTTATACCGGGACAGGGGGCTTGAAAAACTGTTTTTT.